This T cell receptor beta chain was obtained from a study of T cell repertoires in cytomegalovirus infection. Study context: Peptides in the study included HLA-C-restricted and HLA-B-restricted CMV epitopes. CMV infection and matching HLA type were both indicated by public TCR beta signatures. General observations from the study: Dominating the ex vivo response were TCR beta clonotypes that were CMV-specific and HLA-C-restricted. The study identified carriers of CMV plus the relevant HLA from cumulative public TCR beta family frequency.

Each CDR3 protein is one row after TCRdb ran MiXCR on the reads. The sample lists tens of thousands of distinct CDR3 sequences; about 18% were seen once. This clonotype appeared a few times. Antigen unknown. V lost 4 bases, J lost 3 bases, and 13 bases lay in between. In germline, CDR1 is SEHNR, CDR2 FQNEAQ (reference sequence). The CDR3 loop spans 14 amino acids. The sequencing used CD8+ T cells from cultured PBMCs, collected from culture after CMV antigen stimulation. This sequence joins TRBV7-9 and TRBJ2-7; possibly TRBD2 for D (5 bases). The TCR comes from a human donor in good health (CMV status not recorded). Some clones in this sample may be carry-over from other donors' samples. The CDR3 bases are TGTGCCAGCAGCTCGGACGGGGTAATCTACGAGCAGTACTTC. Translated, it gives CASSSDGVIYEQYF.